These 25 T cell receptor beta chains were all obtained from the same sample, sequenced in a study of T cell responses to AZD1222 COVID-19 vaccine. Here immunoSEQ multiplex PCR was the method, and the copy in TCRdb shows in-frame clones only, minus some. The data show about 160,000 clones, with around 90% seen just once and 3.8% held by the top ten. The specimen was peripheral blood, collected 28 days after the second AZD1222 dose. All receptors derive from an adult who received the AZD1222 COVID-19 vaccine.

This chain uses TRBV6-5 with TRBJ1-1; maybe TRBD1 (5 bases). With 3 bases removed from V and 1 base from J, the gap between germline ends came to 9 bases. Germline V gene data show CDR1 as MNHEY and CDR2 as SVGAGI. This CDR3 region has 14 residues. The CDR3: CASSYPGPNTEAFF. The DNA of the CDR3 is TGTGCCAGCAGTTATCCGGGGCCGAACACTGAAGCTTTCTTT.

The CDR3 sequence: CAWSIWGGIGANEQFF. Here the CDR3 DNA reads TGTGCCTGGAGTATTTGGGGCGGGATCGGGGCCAATGAGCAGTTCTTC. The chain is built from TRBV30 and TRBJ2-1; a weak D match, TRBD2 (6 bases). V dropped 2 bases and J dropped 6 bases, with 20 bases sitting between them. The CDR3 has 16 residues. Per germline, CDR1 GTSNPN and CDR2 SVGIG (reference sequence).

The chain combines TRBV7-8 with TRBJ1-3, with TRBD1 matching over 7 bases. Looked up from germline, CDR1 is SGHVS and CDR2 is FQNEAQ. The CDR3 length is 15 residues. With V trimmed by 5 bases and J by 2 bases, 6 bases remained unmatched. The CDR3 DNA sequence: TGTGCCAGCAGCCGAGGAACAGGGGCTGGAAACACCATATATTTT. It codes for CASSRGTGAGNTIYF.

This chain links TRBV2 with TRBJ1-1; perhaps TRBD1 as D (6 bases). This CDR3 is 13 amino acids long. V lost 7 bases and J lost 7, with 16 bases in between. Germline V gives CDR1 SNHLY, CDR2 FYNNEI. The CDR3: CASKEDRRIEAFF. The CDR3 DNA follows: TGTGCCAGCAAGGAGGACAGAAGGATTGAAGCTTTCTTT.

This clone was seen just once. V and J are TRBV10-3 and TRBJ2-1; D is perhaps TRBD2 (6 bases). Germline assignment: CDR1 ENHRY and CDR2 SYGVKD. This CDR3 comprises 19 residues. Trimming removed 4 bases from V and 4 bases from J, with 26 bases in between. This chain's CDR3 is CAISGGRIVGGTTYNEQFF. CDR3 DNA sequence: TGTGCCATCAGTGGGGGCCGGATTGTGGGAGGCACAACTTACAATGAGCAGTTCTTC.

V gene TRBV7-2 combines with J gene TRBJ1-3; a possible D gene is TRBD1 (6 bases). Germline assignment: CDR1 SGHTA and CDR2 FQGNSA. The CDR3 spans 15 residues. Trimming took off 5 bases at V and 4 bases at J, with 15 bases between the two ends. CDR3 protein: CASSPTTGLGNTIYF. The CDR3 bases are TGTGCCAGCAGCCCCACCACAGGGTTAGGAAACACCATATATTTT. The complete variable domain, with remaining parts taken from reference TRBV7-2 and TRBJ1-3, reads GAGVSQSPSNKVTEKGKDVELRCDPISGHTALYWYRQSLGQGLEFLIYFQGNSAPDKSGLPSDRFSAERTGGSVSTLTIQRTQQEDSAVYLCASSPTTGLGNTIYFGEGSWLTVV.

About this clone: Distinct nucleotide sequences in the sample also encode this CDR3. The genes are TRBV5-4 and TRBJ2-2, with D perhaps assigned TRBD1 or TRBD2 (5 bases each). Germline V lookup: CDR1 SGHNT, CDR2 YYREEE (reference sequence). Trimming shortened V by 4 bases and J by 3 bases, and 10 bases separated the two germline ends. The CDR3 has 14 residues. The CDR3 here is CASSPGGDTGELFF. CDR3 nucleotide sequence: TGTGCCAGCAGCCCTGGGGGAGACACCGGGGAGCTGTTTTTT.

This chain links TRBV5-6 with TRBJ1-2, with D perhaps TRBD1 (5 bases). The CDR3 has 13 amino acids. V lost 5 bases to trimming and J lost 4 bases, with 12 bases between them. Germline CDR1 reads SGHDT; CDR2 reads YYEEEE. CDR3 amino acids: CASRPGRLYGYTF. CDR3 in DNA: TGTGCCAGCAGGCCGGGACGGCTCTATGGCTACACCTTC.

There are a few counts of this clone. The CDR3 protein is CASSRAAGGIYGYTF. The CDR3 DNA is TGCGCCAGCAGCCGGGCAGCAGGGGGCATCTATGGCTACACCTTC. The chain is built from TRBV4-3 and TRBJ1-2, with 8 bases matching TRBD1. The J segment lost 4 bases and the V segment lost 4 bases, leaving 8 bases of the junction unmatched. This CDR3 has 15 residues. Germline V lookup: CDR1 LGHNA, CDR2 YSLEER.

The chain is built from TRBV6-7 and TRBJ1-5, with 8 nucleotides matching TRBD1. TRBV6-7 is marked as an open reading frame, function uncertain. The CDR3 contains 16 residues. Unmatched junction bases numbered 8, after V lost 5 bases and J lost 2 bases. As DNA, the CDR3 is TGTGCCAGCAGTACGACAGGGGCTAAGGGCAATCAGCCCCAGCATTTT. It yields the protein CASSTTGAKGNQPQHF.

This chain connects TRBV9 to TRBJ1-2; 8 bases are shared with TRBD1. Germline CDR1 is SGDLS and CDR2 is YYNGEE. The CDR3 extends over 16 amino acids. J lost 3 bases, V lost 0 bases, and 7 bases had no gene match. CDR3 region: CASSVGPQGAHYGYTF. DNA for the CDR3: TGTGCCAGCAGCGTAGGTCCCCAGGGGGCACACTATGGCTACACCTTC.

The chain uses TRBV12-3 or TRBV12-4 and TRBJ2-7, with D possibly being TRBD2 (6 bases). The V end lost 3 bases, the J end lost 5 bases, and 11 bases lay between the germline ends. The CDR3 totals 13 residues. CDR3 DNA sequence: TGTGCCAGCAGTTTGGGGGGAAGCGACGAGCAGTACTTC. Amino acids: CASSLGGSDEQYF.

The chain joins TRBV7-3 to TRBJ2-2; the match to TRBD2 covers 10 bases. The CDR3 totals 16 residues. V was clipped by 5 bases and J by 3 bases; unmatched bases: 6. CDR1 is SGHTA, CDR2 FQGTGA, per germline. CDR3 sequence: CASSPRTSGDTGELFF. The CDR3 bases are TGTGCCAGCAGCCCCCGGACTAGCGGTGACACCGGGGAGCTGTTTTTT.

The chain uses TRBV10-3 and TRBJ2-3; D is perhaps TRBD2 (5 bases). Germline V lookup: CDR1 ENHRY, CDR2 SYGVKD. CDR3 length: 15 residues. Trimming shortened V by 4 bases and J by 0 bases, and 11 bases separated the two germline ends. The CDR3 nucleotides read TGTGCCATCAGTGGAGGGCAGACAAGCACAGATACGCAGTATTTT. This codes for CAISGGQTSTDTQYF.

On this clone: A read error may account for a junction end that differs from germline. V is TRBV5-4 and J is TRBJ2-7; TRBD1 aligns across 8 bases. The CDR3 runs to 14 residues. Germline CDR1 is SGHNT and CDR2 is YYREEE (reference sequence). CDR3 in DNA: TGTGCCAGCAGCTTGGTAGGGCTGGACAGGGCGTGGGACTTC. This translates into CASSLVGLDRAWDF.

This chain uses TRBV7-8 with TRBJ1-4; a weak D match, TRBD1 (5 bases). The CDR3 contains 15 residues. Germline lookup yields CDR1 SGHVS and CDR2 FQNEAQ. Trimming stripped 1 base from V and 7 bases from J, with 13 bases between. For the CDR3, the DNA is TGTGCCAGCAGCTTAGGGGCAGGGTACGGTGAAAAACTGTTTTTT. This gives the protein CASSLGAGYGEKLFF.

The chain recombines TRBV29-1 with TRBJ2-2; maybe TRBD1 (6 bases). Per germline, CDR1 SQVTM and CDR2 ANQGSEA. There are 14 residues in the CDR3. This CDR3 is CSVIGQMNTGELFF. In nucleotides, the CDR3 is TGCAGTGTGATCGGACAGATGAACACCGGGGAGCTGTTTTTT.

The chain combines TRBV21-1 with TRBJ1-6; TRBD1 is taken as the D call from the table, unchecked against the DNA. TRBV21-1 is tagged as a pseudogene. This CDR3 is built from 13 residues. The CDR3 here is CASSKDRNSPLHF. The CDR3 region has the DNA TGTGCCAGCAGCAAGGACAGGAATTCACCCCTCCACTTT.

This sequence joins TRBV10-3 and TRBJ2-2; D is uncertain. This CDR3 has 14 amino acids. V was shortened by 0 bases and J by 11 bases, with 13 bases between the two germline ends. Germline assignment: CDR1 ENHRY and CDR2 SYGVKD. The CDR3 bases are TGTGCCATCAGTGAGTCGAGCCTAACACGAGAGCTGTTTTTT. Residues: CAISESSLTRELFF.

The chain couples TRBV7-2 to TRBJ2-2, with 7 nucleotides matching TRBD1. The CDR3 extends over 15 amino acids. The germline V gene has CDR1 SGHTA and CDR2 FQGNSA. J gave up 4 bases and V 1 base, and 3 bases lay outside the gene matches. The CDR3: CASSLVSGGTGELFF. CDR3 coding DNA: TGTGCCAGCAGCTTAGTGTCAGGGGGCACCGGGGAGCTGTTTTTT.

The chain employs TRBV5-6 and TRBJ2-1; 7 nucleotides match TRBD1. With 1 base clipped from V and 8 bases from J, the junction kept 12 bases outside the gene matches. The germline gives CDR1 SGHDT, CDR2 YYEEEE. The CDR3 contains 16 residues. The CDR3 sequence: CASSLRRGRGRYEQFF. CDR3 DNA sequence: TGTGCCAGCAGCTTGCGAAGGGGGCGAGGACGGTATGAGCAGTTCTTC.

This rearrangement joins TRBV21-1 to TRBJ2-1; the D call TRBD2 from the table was never checked on the DNA. TRBV21-1 is tagged as a pseudogene. The length of the CDR3 is 15 residues. In DNA, the CDR3 is TGTGCCAGCAGCCAGCCGGGGCGGGGGCGAGGTGAGCAGTTCTTC. It specifies CASSQPGRGRGEQFF.

Remarks on this clone: Mismatch with germline at one junction end may stem from a read error. The chain uses TRBV7-7 and TRBJ2-7; TRBD2 matches at 14 bases. Germline V gives CDR1 SSHAT, CDR2 FNYEAQ (reference sequence). CDR3 length: 18 residues. The CDR3 region is CASSQTGTSGRLSYEQYF. In nucleotides, the CDR3 is TGTGCTAGCAGCCAAACAGGGACTAGCGGGAGACTTTCCTACGAGCAGTACTTC.

The V call is TRBV6-1, the J call TRBJ2-5; D remains unclear. The CDR3 is 10 amino acids. The germline V gene has CDR1 MNHNS and CDR2 SASEGT. Trimming pared 2 bases from V and 6 bases from J, leaving 1 base between. CDR3 protein: CASSEKTQYF. In nucleotides, the CDR3 is TGTGCCAGCAGTGAAAAGACCCAGTACTTC.

The chain combines TRBV27 with TRBJ1-1; no reliable D call. Germline CDR1 and CDR2: MNHEY and SMNVEV (reference sequence). The CDR3 contains 14 residues. Trimming shortened V by 0 bases and J by 1 base, and 6 bases separated the two germline ends. The CDR3 nucleotides are TGTGCCAGCAGTTTATCAGGGCCGAACACTGAAGCTTTCTTT. It codes for CASSLSGPNTEAFF.